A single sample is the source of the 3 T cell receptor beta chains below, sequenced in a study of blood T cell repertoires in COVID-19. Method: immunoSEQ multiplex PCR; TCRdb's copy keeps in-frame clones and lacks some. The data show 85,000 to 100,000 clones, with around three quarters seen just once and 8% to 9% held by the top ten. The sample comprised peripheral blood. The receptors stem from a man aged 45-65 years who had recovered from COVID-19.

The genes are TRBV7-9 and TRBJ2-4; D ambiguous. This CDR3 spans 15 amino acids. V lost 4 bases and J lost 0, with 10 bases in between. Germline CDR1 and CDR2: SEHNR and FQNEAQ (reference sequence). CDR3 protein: CASSSSTSAKNIQYF. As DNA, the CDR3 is TGTGCCAGCAGCTCTTCTACCTCAGCCAAAAACATTCAGTACTTC.

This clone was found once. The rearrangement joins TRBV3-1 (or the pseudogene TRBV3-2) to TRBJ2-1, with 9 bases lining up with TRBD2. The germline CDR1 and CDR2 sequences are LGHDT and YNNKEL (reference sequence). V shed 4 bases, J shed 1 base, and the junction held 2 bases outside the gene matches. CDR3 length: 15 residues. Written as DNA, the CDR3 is TGTGCCAGCAGCCGCGGGAGGGGGTCCTACAATGAGCAGTTCTTC. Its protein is CASSRGRGSYNEQFF.

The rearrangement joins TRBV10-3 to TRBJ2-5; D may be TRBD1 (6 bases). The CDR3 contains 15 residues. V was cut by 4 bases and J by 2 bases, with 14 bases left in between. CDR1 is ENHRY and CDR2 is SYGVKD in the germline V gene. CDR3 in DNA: TGTGCCATCAGTGCACAGGGCCCCCGTCAAGAGACCCAGTACTTC. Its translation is CAISAQGPRQETQYF.